One sample yielded the 19 T cell receptor beta chains listed below, sequenced in a study of CD8 T cells in Susac syndrome. With random hexamers, reverse transcription was performed on roughly 0.5 to 1 ug of RNA. TCRdb independently ran MiXCR on the immunoSEQ multiplex PCR reads; one entry per CDR3 protein. The sample has some 190,000 distinct CDR3 sequences, approximately 94% seen once. The source material was CD4+ T cells from PBMCs. The source is a human donor with Susac syndrome.

The chain has TRBV29-1 and TRBJ2-1; TRBD1 matches 10 bases. Per germline, CDR1 SQVTM and CDR2 ANQGSEA. V lost 4 bases and J lost 6; bases outside the gene matches: 6. CDR3 length: 14 residues. The CDR3 region has the DNA TGCAGCGTTGGAGGGACAGGGGTCTCCAATGAGCAGTTCTTC. Its translation is CSVGGTGVSNEQFF.

The rearrangement uses TRBV30 and TRBJ2-7; D may be TRBD1 or TRBD2 (5 bases each). Germline V CDR1 and CDR2: GTSNPN, SVGIG (reference sequence). Trimming stripped 0 bases from V and 6 bases from J, with 18 bases between. The CDR3 has 15 amino acids. The CDR3 nucleotides are TGTGCCTGGAGTGTGCGGGCCAGCCCAGGGCCCGAGCAGTACTTC. This codes for CAWSVRASPGPEQYF.

The V call is TRBV14, the J call TRBJ1-2; D is perhaps TRBD1 (5 bases). Germline V gene lookup returns CDR1 SGHDN and CDR2 FVKESK. The CDR3 is made up of 13 amino acids. Trimming took off 5 bases at V and 7 bases at J, with 14 bases between the two ends. The CDR3 loop is CASSWDPAGGYTF. DNA of the CDR3: TGTGCCAGCAGCTGGGACCCCGCAGGTGGCTACACCTTC.

This sequence joins TRBV20-1 and TRBJ2-7, with 10 bases lining up with TRBD2. J gave up 4 bases and V 6 bases, and 12 bases lay outside the gene matches. Germline assignment: CDR1 DFQATT and CDR2 SNEGSKA (reference sequence). The CDR3 contains 15 residues. The CDR3 bases are TGCAGTGCCCCCTTCCCCGGGACTAGCGCTTACGAGCAGTACTTC. Protein: CSAPFPGTSAYEQYF.

The chain links TRBV20-1 to TRBJ2-7, with TRBD1 matching 9 bases. The germline V gene encodes CDR1 DFQATT and CDR2 SNEGSKA (reference sequence). CDR3 length: 14 amino acids. V lost 0 bases, J lost 6 bases, and 6 bases stayed unmatched. CDR3 protein: CSARDPGQGIEQYF. Here the CDR3 DNA reads TGCAGTGCTAGAGACCCGGGACAGGGAATCGAGCAGTACTTC.

This chain uses TRBV5-1 with TRBJ1-2; 8 bases are shared with TRBD1. The CDR3 spans 13 residues. With V trimmed by 4 bases and J by 8 bases, 7 bases remained unmatched. Germline CDR1 SGHRS, CDR2 YFSETQ. The CDR3 DNA reads as TGCGCCAGCAGCCTTGGACAGGGACAAGGCTACACCTTC. This translates into CASSLGQGQGYTF.

This clonotype was seen a few times. The chain employs TRBV20-1 and TRBJ2-7, with a weak D call TRBD1 (5 bases). The V gene's germline CDR1 is DFQATT and CDR2 SNEGSKA (reference sequence). The CDR3 extends over 15 amino acids. The ends were cut back, 2 bases at V and 0 bases at J, with 14 bases in the middle. CDR3 in amino acids: CSARSGWGDSYEQYF. The DNA for the CDR3 is TGCAGTGCTAGATCCGGGTGGGGCGACTCCTACGAGCAGTACTTC.

V is TRBV5-1 and J is TRBJ1-2; TRBD1 is a possible D gene (6 bases). The CDR3 is made up of 13 amino acids. Germline V gene lookup returns CDR1 SGHRS and CDR2 YFSETQ. Trimming took off 0 bases at V and 8 bases at J, with 11 bases between the two ends. CDR3 sequence (DNA): TGCGCCAGCAGCTTGGAAGGGACATTGGGCTACACCTTC. This encodes CASSLEGTLGYTF.

The rearrangement uses TRBV20-1 and TRBJ2-5, with 15 bases that match TRBD2. The trim removed 5 bases at V and 3 bases at J, leaving 7 bases unmatched. Germline CDR1 and CDR2: DFQATT and SNEGSKA (reference sequence). The CDR3 contains 16 residues. CDR3 nucleotide sequence: TGCAGTGCTTCCTGGACTAGCGGGGGGGCGGAAGAGACCCAGTACTTC. This gives the protein CSASWTSGGAEETQYF.

The V call is TRBV14, the J call TRBJ1-2; 9 nucleotides match TRBD1. The CDR3 totals 15 residues. J lost 4 bases, V lost 4 bases, and 7 bases had no gene match. Per the germline V gene, CDR1 is SGHDN and CDR2 is FVKESK. CDR3 sequence (DNA): TGTGCCAGCAGCCCACCGGGACAGGGACTCTATGGCTACACCTTC. Its protein is CASSPPGQGLYGYTF.

This chain connects TRBV30 to TRBJ2-7, with D unresolved. From germline, CDR1 is GTSNPN and CDR2 SVGIG (reference sequence). This CDR3 region has 10 residues. The V end was cut by 5 bases, the J end by 2 bases, with 4 bases between. For the CDR3, the DNA is TGTGCCTGGGGTGCCTACGAGCAGTACTTC. This translates into CAWGAYEQYF.

The chain links TRBV4-3 to TRBJ2-7; 10 bases agree with TRBD2. Germline V gene lookup returns CDR1 LGHNA and CDR2 YSLEER. Trimming cost V 0 bases and J 1 base; bases outside gene matches: 3. There are 16 residues in the CDR3. The CDR3 here is CASSQDLGLASYEQYF. In DNA form, the CDR3 reads TGCGCCAGCAGCCAAGATCTGGGACTAGCGTCCTACGAGCAGTACTTC.

This chain uses TRBV4-3 with TRBJ2-5, with a weak D call TRBD1 (5 bases). The CDR3 covers 16 residues. Germline loops: CDR1 LGHNA, CDR2 YSLEER. V lost 0 bases, J lost 4 bases, and 15 bases lay in between. This chain's CDR3 is CASSQDEGAGGETQYF. The CDR3 DNA follows: TGCGCCAGCAGCCAAGACGAAGGGGCCGGCGGAGAGACCCAGTACTTC.

The chain is built from TRBV20-1 and TRBJ2-7, with 7 bases aligning to TRBD1. This CDR3 comprises 12 residues. V dropped 6 bases and J dropped 2; count of bases not matched to a gene: 4. Germline assignment: CDR1 DFQATT and CDR2 SNEGSKA (reference sequence). The CDR3 sequence is CSAMDRTYEQYF. Here the CDR3 DNA reads TGCAGTGCGATGGACAGGACCTACGAGCAGTACTTC.

The V gene is TRBV5-4, the J gene TRBJ2-5, with D unclear. Germline lookup yields CDR1 SGHNT and CDR2 YYREEE (reference sequence). This CDR3 has 15 residues. The V end was cut by 8 bases, the J end by 0 bases, with 17 bases between. DNA of the CDR3: TGTGCCAGTACAAGGACCCCCGGCTACCAAGAGACCCAGTACTTC. As protein: CASTRTPGYQETQYF.

This chain links TRBV6-2 or TRBV6-3 with TRBJ2-2; no firm D call. V lost 3 bases, J lost 5 bases, and 4 bases lay in between. The CDR3 covers 12 residues. Germline-derived CDR1 and CDR2 are MNHEY and SVGEGT. In DNA form, the CDR3 reads TGTGCCAGCAGTTATCTAACCGGGGAGCTGTTTTTT. It yields the protein CASSYLTGELFF.

The gene calls are TRBV14 and TRBJ1-1; no definite D call. Trimming removed 0 bases at V and 6 bases at J, with 5 bases between. Germline CDR1 reads SGHDN; CDR2 reads FVKESK. There are 12 residues in the CDR3. The CDR3: CASSQEFSEAFF. In DNA form, the CDR3 reads TGTGCCAGCAGCCAAGAGTTCTCTGAAGCTTTCTTT.

The rearrangement links TRBV6-2 or TRBV6-3 to TRBJ1-5; D is unclear. V lost 4 bases, J lost 0 bases, and 13 bases lay in between. CDR3 length: 16 amino acids. Germline loops: CDR1 MNHEY, CDR2 SVGEGT. Here the CDR3 reads CASSLAPQVSNQPQHF. The CDR3 nucleotides read TGTGCCAGCAGTTTAGCCCCTCAGGTTAGCAATCAGCCCCAGCATTTT.

The chain is built from TRBV6-4 and TRBJ2-2; no clear D. The CDR3 contains 14 residues. Germline CDR1 reads MRHNA; CDR2 reads SNTAGT. V was cut by 6 bases and J by 6 bases, with 14 bases left in between. The DNA for the CDR3 is TGTGCCAGCAGAACGACTGTTAACGCCGGGGAGCTGTTTTTT. Translated: CASRTTVNAGELFF.